The clone carrying this T cell receptor beta chain was picked up a small number of times. The data were taken from a study of blood T cell repertoires in COVID-19. Study as a whole: Italy, Spain and the United States were the sources of the convalescent and acute COVID-19 samples. The cDNA or gDNA used as material had been derived from T cells, B-cell-depleted T cells, or PBMCs.

Original processing methods: Reference gene primers were amplified, and this amplification served to estimate nucleated cell counts. Only in-frame clones appear in the TCRdb table, and some are missing; sequencing was by immunoSEQ multiplex PCR. The DNA gave D and trimming, while V, J and clone size come from that table. The sample lists some 99,000 clones, about 78% occurring once. Material: peripheral blood. The source is a human donor in a cohort sampled during active or convalescent COVID-19.

CDR3 coding DNA: TGTGCCAGCAGTGACAGGGCCCGCACTGAAGCTTTCTTT. Translation: CASSDRARTEAFF. The V call is TRBV27, the J call TRBJ1-1; 7 bases are a match to TRBD1. CDR3 size: 13 residues. V trimming: 5 bases; J trimming: 4 bases; junction bases outside the gene matches: 4. Germline CDR1 MNHEY, CDR2 SMNVEV (reference sequence).